Presented here are 30 T cell receptor beta chains from one specimen sequenced in a study of OX40 agonist ivuxolimab in advanced cancers. The method was immunoSEQ multiplex PCR; TCRdb's version includes in-frame clones alone and lacks a portion of them. The table includes 40,000 to 55,000 clones, roughly 92% detected once. Sequenced material: CD4+ or CD8+ T cells sorted from blood, taken in a trial of the OX40 agonist ivuxolimab. These receptors all come from an adult with an advanced solid tumor such as melanoma, head and neck, liver or kidney cancer.

The V and J genes are TRBV2 and TRBJ1-4, with TRBD1 as a possible D gene (5 bases). The CDR3 spans 16 residues. The germline gives CDR1 SNHLY, CDR2 FYNNEI. V was pared by 6 bases and J by 8 bases, with 22 bases between. The CDR3 loop is CASRRELGTSGEKLFF. The CDR3 DNA is TGTGCCAGCAGGCGAGAATTGGGGACCTCGGGCGAAAAACTGTTTTTT.

This clone was seen only a few times. The chain recombines TRBV6-1 with TRBJ1-4; a possible D gene is TRBD1 (6 bases). Germline assignment: CDR1 MNHNS and CDR2 SASEGT. The CDR3 runs 14 residues. Trimming pared 6 bases from V and 7 bases from J, leaving 15 bases between. The CDR3 region is CASRGRGGREKLFF. CDR3 bases: TGTGCCAGCAGGGGGAGAGGGGGACGTGAAAAACTGTTTTTT.

This clone has a handful of counts. The genes are TRBV6-5 and TRBJ1-2, with TRBD1 as a possible D gene (5 bases). Germline V lookup: CDR1 MNHEY, CDR2 SVGAGI. There are 15 residues in the CDR3. V dropped 6 bases and J dropped 4 bases, with 18 bases sitting between them. Here the CDR3 DNA reads TGTGCCAGCAGGCTACAGGCGACCTTAGGCTATGGCTACACCTTC. Its protein is CASRLQATLGYGYTF.

This sequence joins TRBV11-3 and TRBJ1-1; D not resolved. In germline, CDR1 is SGHNT, CDR2 YENEEA. CDR3 length: 13 amino acids. V was shortened by 1 base and J by 1 base, with 4 bases between the two germline ends. Written as DNA, the CDR3 is TGTGCCAGCAGCTTAGTAGGGAACACTGAAGCTTTCTTT. Translated, it gives CASSLVGNTEAFF.

The chain employs TRBV28 and TRBJ2-1; D gene ambiguous. This CDR3 is 11 amino acids long. Germline V lookup: CDR1 MDHEN, CDR2 SYDVKM. The germline V and J ends were trimmed by 7 bases and 7 bases, with 8 bases remaining between them. Here the CDR3 reads CASTLGNEQFF. CDR3 in DNA: TGTGCCAGCACCCTGGGGAATGAGCAGTTCTTC.

The chain carries TRBV7-9 and TRBJ2-7; tentative D call: TRBD1 (5 bases). Trimming left V 5 bases short and J 5 bases short, with 16 bases between. The CDR3 contains 14 residues. Per the germline V gene, CDR1 is SEHNR and CDR2 is FQNEAQ (reference sequence). CDR3 coding DNA: TGTGCCAGCAGCGAATATTCAGGGTATGACGAGCAGTACTTC. The encoded protein is CASSEYSGYDEQYF.

V and J are TRBV19 and TRBJ1-1; no firm D call. V lost 3 bases, J lost 5 bases, and 13 bases lay in between. The CDR3 length is 14 residues. Germline CDR1 reads LNHDA; CDR2 reads SQIVND (reference sequence). CDR3 sequence reads: CASSMLGMLTEAFF. The CDR3 DNA is TGTGCCAGTAGTATGCTGGGGATGTTGACTGAAGCTTTCTTT.

The chain combines TRBV29-1 with TRBJ1-4; D gene unclear. This CDR3 has 13 amino acids. CDR1 is SQVTM and CDR2 is ANQGSEA in the germline V gene. The ends were cut back, 3 bases at V and 8 bases at J, with 13 bases in the middle. The CDR3 protein is CSVEPPRQEKLFF. The CDR3, as DNA: TGCAGCGTTGAGCCCCCTCGGCAGGAAAAACTGTTTTTT.

With regard to this clone: The CDR3 ends on some other residue instead of the conserved phenylalanine or tryptophan, so this is likely a read error. It is unclear where the CDR3 begins or ends on the DNA, so no DNA is shown, and the CDR3 is as TCRdb lists it. This sequence joins TRBV6-5 and TRBJ2-7. Including both end residues, the CDR3 is 9 amino acids long. The germline V gene has CDR1 MNHEY and CDR2 SVGAGI. The CDR3 here is CASGAYSGI.

The chain couples TRBV9 to TRBJ1-5; TRBD1 is a possible D gene (5 bases). Trimming cost V 3 bases and J 8 bases, with 18 bases left between them. Germline loops: CDR1 SGDLS, CDR2 YYNGEE. The CDR3 length is 15 residues. CDR3 coding DNA: TGTGCCAGCAGCGAGGGTACTACGGGGCTCGAGCCCCAGCATTTT. Translation gives CASSEGTTGLEPQHF.

The rearrangement joins TRBV28 to TRBJ1-1; D is ambiguous. The CDR3 is 14 residues long. V lost 4 bases and J lost 1, with 10 bases in between. The V gene's germline CDR1 is MDHEN and CDR2 SYDVKM. In DNA form, the CDR3 reads TGTGCCAGCAGTTCAATCTTCGGGAACACTGAAGCTTTCTTT. Translating it yields CASSSIFGNTEAFF.

This clone appeared once. V gene TRBV7-8 combines with J gene TRBJ2-7; 7 bases align to TRBD2. This CDR3 is built from 15 residues. Germline CDR1 SGHVS, CDR2 FQNEAQ. Losses at the gene ends were 0 bases for V and 0 bases for J; bases not matched to a gene: 2. Here the CDR3 DNA reads TGTGCCAGCAGCTTAGCGGGGGGGAGCTCCTACGAGCAGTACTTC. Residues: CASSLAGGSSYEQYF.

The chain is built from TRBV11-2 and TRBJ2-7; D is uncertain. Germline CDR1 and CDR2: SGHAT and FQNNGV. The CDR3 has 15 residues. Between the trimmed V and J ends, which lost 6 bases and 2 bases, there was a span of 17 bases. The CDR3 nucleotides read TGTGCCAGCAGTTATGCAGGCGCGACGGCCTACGAGCAGTACTTC. Its translation is CASSYAGATAYEQYF.

The rearrangement joins TRBV28 to TRBJ2-2; D ambiguous. Germline CDR1 and CDR2: MDHEN and SYDVKM. The CDR3 length is 12 residues. Trimming took off 9 bases at V and 3 bases at J, with 8 bases between the two ends. Written as DNA, the CDR3 is TGTGCCAGTATTGAAGACACCGGGGAGCTGTTTTTT. Translation: CASIEDTGELFF.

The chain is built from TRBV19 and TRBJ1-4; no reliable D call. The CDR3 runs to 14 residues. Germline-derived CDR1 and CDR2 are LNHDA and SQIVND (reference sequence). Trimming removed 5 bases from V and 4 bases from J, with 11 bases in between. CDR3 DNA: TGTGCCAGTAGTTCACGGCAGTATAATGAAAAACTGTTTTTT. It is translated as CASSSRQYNEKLFF.

The chain couples TRBV6-1 to TRBJ2-1; no firm D call. Germline loops: CDR1 MNHNS, CDR2 SASEGT. This CDR3 has 11 residues. Deletions cut 8 bases from V and 4 bases from J, with 6 bases between. CDR3 in DNA: TGTGCCAGCTTATATTACAATGAGCAGTTCTTC. Amino acid sequence: CASLYYNEQFF.

The CDR3 protein is CASSALRVGLNEKLFF. CDR3 sequence (DNA): TGTGCCAGCAGCGCCCTCCGGGTGGGCCTTAATGAAAAACTGTTTTTT. The chain combines TRBV7-8 with TRBJ1-4; D is undetermined. Trimming removed 5 bases at V and 4 bases at J, with 17 bases between. The CDR3 loop spans 16 amino acids. CDR1 is SGHVS, CDR2 FQNEAQ, per germline.

Only a few counts were recorded for this clone. The V gene is TRBV19, the J gene TRBJ1-2; perhaps TRBD1 as D (5 bases). The V and J ends lost 6 bases and 4 bases respectively, with 12 bases between them. Germline values: CDR1 LNHDA, CDR2 SQIVND (reference sequence). The CDR3 has 13 residues. The CDR3 spells CASSSTVSYGYTF. In nucleotides, the CDR3 is TGTGCCAGTAGCTCGACAGTCTCCTATGGCTACACCTTC.

This chain links TRBV6-1 with TRBJ1-5; 8 nucleotides agree with TRBD1. The CDR3 contains 15 residues. Looked up from germline, CDR1 is MNHNS and CDR2 is SASEGT. J was trimmed by 7 bases and V by 7 bases; bases with no gene match: 12. The CDR3 sequence: CASTTDRAGRQPQHF. The CDR3 region has the DNA TGTGCCAGCACAACGGACAGGGCCGGTAGGCAGCCCCAGCATTTT.

V is TRBV6-5 and J is TRBJ2-7, with 9 bases identical to TRBD1. With V trimmed by 6 bases and J by 6 bases, 12 bases remained unmatched. The CDR3 is made up of 15 amino acids. The germline V gene has CDR1 MNHEY and CDR2 SVGAGI. The CDR3 is CASSHRRDRVGEQYF. In DNA, the CDR3 is TGTGCCAGCAGCCACCGCCGGGACAGGGTAGGCGAGCAGTACTTC.

This sequence joins TRBV5-5 and TRBJ1-2; D gene unclear. Trimming left V 0 bases short and J 0 bases short, with 9 bases between. Germline loops: CDR1 SGHKS, CDR2 YYEKEE (reference sequence). The CDR3 covers 15 residues. CDR3 DNA sequence: TGTGCCAGCAGCTTGGAGGACGGGGCTAACTATGGCTACACCTTC. It yields the protein CASSLEDGANYGYTF.

J is TRBJ2-3 and V is TRBV9; TRBD1 matches 7 bases. V was clipped by 3 bases and J by 3 bases; unmatched bases: 4. There are 14 residues in the CDR3. The V gene's germline CDR1 is SGDLS and CDR2 YYNGEE. This CDR3 reads CASSGDRGTDTQYF. The CDR3 DNA is TGTGCCAGCAGCGGGGACAGAGGAACAGATACGCAGTATTTT.

The chain combines TRBV9 with TRBJ2-5; TRBD1 might be the D (5 bases). Near its end, the DNA agrees better with TRBJ2-7, so the J call may be wrong. This CDR3 spans 14 amino acids. CDR1 and CDR2 from the germline V gene are SGDLS and YYNGEE. As DNA, the CDR3 is TGTGCCAGCAGCGTAGGGCGGACATCCTACGAGCAGTACTTC. It encodes CASSVGRTSYEQYF.

This clone appeared once. The V call is TRBV19, the J call TRBJ1-1; 7 bases line up with TRBD1. The CDR3 covers 12 residues. Per germline, CDR1 LNHDA and CDR2 SQIVND (reference sequence). V lost 10 bases to trimming and J lost 5 bases; unmatched junction nucleotides: 7. Here the CDR3 DNA reads TGTGCCACCTCACAGGGGTTTACTGAAGCTTTCTTT. The encoded protein is CATSQGFTEAFF.

V gene TRBV6-1 combines with J gene TRBJ1-4; D not certain. The V gene lost 7 bases and the J gene lost 6 bases, with 9 bases spanning the gap. This CDR3 is 12 amino acids long. Germline assignment: CDR1 MNHNS and CDR2 SASEGT. The CDR3 DNA is TGTGCCAGCAAAGGGCGGGATGAAAAACTGTTTTTT. Protein product: CASKGRDEKLFF.

In nucleotides, the CDR3 is TGTGCCAGCAGCTTAGCGCTAGCGGGAGAAATGGACAATGAGCAGTTCTTC. Its protein product is CASSLALAGEMDNEQFF. The chain recombines TRBV7-9 with TRBJ2-1; 10 bases are shared with TRBD2. This CDR3 region has 17 residues. Germline V gene sequence: CDR1 SEHNR, CDR2 FQNEAQ (reference sequence). The junction had 7 bases not matched to a gene; V was cut back by 0 bases and J by 5 bases.

The chain links TRBV6-5 to TRBJ1-2, with TRBD1 as a possible D gene (5 bases). CDR1 and CDR2 (germline): MNHEY, SVGAGI. The V and J ends lost 2 bases and 3 bases respectively, with 10 bases between them. There are 14 residues in the CDR3. CDR3: CASSYGGRHYGYTF. CDR3 DNA: TGTGCCAGCAGTTACGGGGGACGTCACTATGGCTACACCTTC.

J is TRBJ1-1 and V is TRBV28; possible D gene TRBD1, 5 bases. Trimming left V 6 bases short and J 0 bases short, with 20 bases between. Germline V gene lookup returns CDR1 MDHEN and CDR2 SYDVKM. The CDR3 is 17 amino acids. CDR3 DNA: TGTGCCAGCAGCCCAGCAAGGGGTCTTACCTTGAACACTGAAGCTTTCTTT. It codes for CASSPARGLTLNTEAFF.

V is TRBV11-2 and J is TRBJ2-3; 12 nucleotides line up with TRBD2. The CDR3 is 17 amino acids. J lost 3 bases, V lost 5 bases, and 9 bases had no gene match. Germline CDR1 and CDR2: SGHAT and FQNNGV. The CDR3 loop is CASSLATSGSRTDTQYF. CDR3 bases: TGTGCCAGCAGCCTAGCGACTAGCGGGAGTAGAACAGATACGCAGTATTTT. The full variable domain, with the rest looked up from reference TRBV11-2 and TRBJ2-3, is EAGVAQSPRYKIIEKRQSVAFWCNPISGHATLYWYQQILGQGPKLLIQFQNNGVVDDSQLPKDRFSAERLKGVDSTLKIQPAKLEDSAVYLCASSLATSGSRTDTQYFGPGTRLTVL.

The J gene is TRBJ1-5, the V gene TRBV10-3; D is unresolved. Trimming removed 0 bases from V and 11 bases from J, with 14 bases in between. Germline CDR1 is ENHRY and CDR2 is SYGVKD. This CDR3 spans 14 amino acids. CDR3 nucleotides: TGTGCCATCAGTGAGTCTGGCCAACGGAGGGCCCAGCATTTT. This encodes CAISESGQRRAQHF.